Listed below are T cell receptor beta chains from one sample, sequenced in a study of T cells in Graves' hyperthyroidism and ophthalmopathy. A single record per CDR3 protein comes from TCRdb applying MiXCR to the multiplex PCR reads. The table includes about 460,000 distinct CDR3 sequences, roughly 22% detected once. Sequenced sample: blood. These receptors were taken from a woman in her 70s with Graves' ophthalmopathy. The CDR3 runs from the conserved cysteine through the conserved F or W. The order of the fields is clone size, D gene, V gene, J gene, CDR3 DNA, CDR3 protein. The D gene is left open where the match is weak. Only part of the rows carry a size: once, few, many, or a class if the clone is expanded.

>NA|TRBD2|TRBV20-1|TRBJ2-5
TGCAGTGCCGAATCCTATAGCGGGAGGGAAGAGACCCGGTACTTC
CSAESYSGREETRYF
>NA|NA|TRBV29-1|TRBJ1-1
TGCAGCGTTGAAAGGCACCGGAACACTGAAGCTTTCTTT
CSVERHRNTEAFF
>NA|TRBD1|TRBV20-1|TRBJ1-3
TGCAGTGCAAGGAATCAGGGGGCTCGTGGAAACACCATATATTTT
CSARNQGARGNTIYF
>few|NA|TRBV3-1|TRBJ2-7
TGTGCCAGCAGCCAAGCAGACAAGCAGTACTTC
CASSQADKQYF
>NA|NA|TRBV3-1|TRBJ1-5
TGTGCCAGCAGCCAAGAGGGCAGGGTCGATCAGCCCCAGCATTTT
CASSQEGRVDQPQHF
>NA|NA|TRBV11-2|TRBJ2-3
TGTGCCAGCAGCTTAGATTTTTCGTTGGTTCCAGATACGCAGTATTTT
CASSLDFSLVPDTQYF
>NA|NA|TRBV6-1|TRBJ2-7
TGTACCAGCAGTCCCGAAGGGCGATTGGGCTACGAGCAGTACTTC
CTSSPEGRLGYEQYF
>NA|NA|TRBV19|TRBJ1-3
TGTGCCAGTACCTCGGACTGGAGCTCTGGAAACACCATATATTTT
CASTSDWSSGNTIYF
>NA|TRBD2|TRBV14|TRBJ2-3
TGTGCCAGCAGCCAGATGACTAGCGGGAGCACAGATACGCAGTATTTT
CASSQMTSGSTDTQYF
>NA|NA|TRBV7-2|TRBJ1-5
TGTGCCAGCAGCCCTCAGGGGATTAGCAATCAGCCCCAGCATTTT
CASSPQGISNQPQHF
>many|NA|TRBV6-1|TRBJ2-1
TGTGCCAGCAGCGAAACAGGATTATCCTACAATGAGCAGTTCTTC
CASSETGLSYNEQFF
>NA|TRBD1|TRBV6-5|TRBJ1-2
TGTGCCAGCAGTTACTCCCCAGACAGGGGAGGTTACTATGGCTACACCTTC
CASSYSPDRGGYYGYTF
>NA|TRBD1|TRBV20-1|TRBJ1-6
TGCAGTGCCGCGGACAGGGGTGATTCACCCCTCCACTTT
CSAADRGDSPLHF
>few|TRBD2|TRBV30|TRBJ2-5
TGTGCCTGGAGTGTCATTACGGGAGGAGAGACCCAGTACTTC
CAWSVITGGETQYF
>NA|NA|TRBV14|TRBJ1-1
TGTGCCAGCAGCCAATTTAGGAGAACTGAAGCTTTCTTT
CASSQFRRTEAFF
>NA|TRBD1|TRBV5-1|TRBJ2-5
TGCGCCAGCAGCTCAACACCGGGACAGCAAGAGACCCAGTACTTC
CASSSTPGQQETQYF
>few|NA|TRBV7-9|TRBJ1-3
TGTGCCAGCAGCTTACCGGGGGGAAACACCATATATTTT
CASSLPGGNTIYF
>NA|TRBD1|TRBV5-1|TRBJ1-4
TGCGCCAGCAGCTCCTACTCGACAGGGTCAACTAATGAAAAACTGTTTTTT
CASSSYSTGSTNEKLFF
>many|NA|TRBV11-1|TRBJ1-1
TGTGCCAGCAGCCCGCGGCTCGTCCTCGAAGCTTTCTTT
CASSPRLVLEAFF
>few|NA|TRBV11-2|TRBJ1-3
TGTGCCAGCAGCTTAGATGGCGTGGGGGGCGACATTGTGGACACCATATATTTT
CASSLDGVGGDIVDTIYF
>few|NA|TRBV6-2/TRBV6-3|TRBJ2-1
TGTGCCAGCAGTTACGGGTTGGGCGGGCGCTCCTACAATGAGCAGTTCTTC
CASSYGLGGRSYNEQFF
>few|TRBD2|TRBV24-1|TRBJ2-2
TGTGCCACCAACCCGCATATAGCGGGAGGGGAGCTGTTTTTT
CATNPHIAGGELFF
>NA|NA|TRBV29-1|TRBJ2-1
TGCAGCGTTAGCCGGAATACGGATGAGCAGTTCTTC
CSVSRNTDEQFF
>few|TRBD2|TRBV7-2|TRBJ2-1
TGTGCCAGCAGCTTAGTAGCGGGAGCCGGCAATGAGCAGTTCTTC
CASSLVAGAGNEQFF
>NA|NA|TRBV9|TRBJ2-3
TGTGCCAGCAGCTCCCGGGGTGGCATATACATAGTCACAGATACGCAGTATTTT
CASSSRGGIYIVTDTQYF
>many|NA|TRBV24-1|TRBJ2-3
TGTGCCACCGCACGGCCAATCGGGAGTGGAACAGATACGCAGTATTTT
CATARPIGSGTDTQYF
>few|NA|TRBV29-1|TRBJ1-1
TGCAGCGTTGAGGGGAATCGGCCGATCTGGAACACTGAAGCTTTCTTT
CSVEGNRPIWNTEAFF
>NA|TRBD1|TRBV18|TRBJ2-1
TGTGCCAGCTCACCACCTGACAGGGCAGTCGACAATGAGCAGTTCTTC
CASSPPDRAVDNEQFF
>many|NA|TRBV28|TRBJ2-3
TGTGCCAGCAGCTCCACTCTAGCTGCCCTAGGTACAGATACGCAGTATTTT
CASSSTLAALGTDTQYF
>NA|TRBD2|TRBV3-1|TRBJ2-5
TGTGCCAGCAGCCCCTGGGGAGGGTCGGGAGAGACCCAGTACTTC
CASSPWGGSGETQYF
>NA|NA|TRBV20-1|TRBJ1-6
TGCAGTGCTAGAGGACGGCCGGGGTCACCCCTCCACTTT
CSARGRPGSPLHF
>many|NA|TRBV12-3/TRBV12-4|TRBJ2-1
TGTGCCAGCAGCTCCTACAATGAGCAGTTCTTC
CASSSYNEQFF
>NA|NA|TRBV20-1|TRBJ2-5
TGCAGTGCTAGAGGGTCCCAAGAGACCCAGTACTTC
CSARGSQETQYF
>few|TRBD1|TRBV27|TRBJ1-5
TGTGCCAGCGCACCTTACCGGGACAGGGGCAATCAGCCCCAGCATTTT
CASAPYRDRGNQPQHF
>few|NA|TRBV10-3|TRBJ1-5
TGTGCCATCAAGGCAGGGATCGGACAGCCCCAGCATTTT
CAIKAGIGQPQHF
>few|TRBD1|TRBV15|TRBJ1-1
TGTGCCACCAGCACCCAGACAGGGGGAGGAACTGAAGCTTTCTTT
CATSTQTGGGTEAFF
>few|NA|TRBV9|TRBJ1-2
TGTGCCAGCAGCCCAAGTCCGGATAACTATGGCTACACCTTC
CASSPSPDNYGYTF
>NA|TRBD1|TRBV5-1|TRBJ1-1
TGCGCCAGCAGCTCAGGGGGCAATCTCGTGAACACTGAAGCTTTCTTT
CASSSGGNLVNTEAFF
>few|TRBD1|TRBV6-4|TRBJ1-1
TGTGCCAGCAAACACACAGGGGGCAGGACTGAAGCTTTCTTT
CASKHTGGRTEAFF
>few|NA|TRBV24-1|TRBJ1-2
TGTGCCACCAGTGAACCTGTGGGGGACGGCTACACCTTC
CATSEPVGDGYTF
>NA|NA|TRBV19|TRBJ2-3
TGTGCCAGTAGTAAGGGGGTAGCCGCCACAGATACGCAGTATTTT
CASSKGVAATDTQYF
>many|TRBD2|TRBV6-2/TRBV6-3|TRBJ2-7
TGTGCCAGCAGGAGACTAGCGGGAGGAGGCTACGAGCAGTACTTC
CASRRLAGGGYEQYF
>NA|TRBD1|TRBV29-1|TRBJ2-7
TGCAGCGTTGATAGACAGGGAGAGCAGTACTTC
CSVDRQGEQYF
>once|NA|TRBV30|TRBJ2-3
TGTGCCTGGAAAGTAGGGACTTCCACAGATACGCAGTATTTT
CAWKVGTSTDTQYF
>NA|NA|TRBV24-1|TRBJ2-1
TGTGCCACCAGTGAGCTGAACAATGAGCAGTTCTTC
CATSELNNEQFF